The 8 T cell receptor beta chains listed next were all sequenced from one sample in a study of blood T cell repertoires in COVID-19. The repertoire was sequenced with immunoSEQ multiplex PCR; TCRdb's copy has only in-frame clones and lacks some. The sample has 300,000 to 400,000 clones, approximately 89% seen once. Sequenced material: peripheral blood. These receptors came from a woman between 45 and 65 years old who had recovered from COVID-19.

The chain links TRBV18 to TRBJ2-3; D not resolved. Germline lookup yields CDR1 KGHSH and CDR2 LQKENI. The CDR3 contains 13 residues. The V and J ends lost 5 bases and 4 bases respectively, with 10 bases between them. CDR3 sequence reads: CASSVNSPDTQYF. In DNA form, the CDR3 reads TGTGCCAGCTCAGTTAATAGTCCAGATACGCAGTATTTT.

The rearrangement uses TRBV5-1 and TRBJ2-1; maybe TRBD2 (7 bases). The CDR3 runs to 14 residues. V was pared by 0 bases and J by 7 bases, with 11 bases between. CDR1 SGHRS and CDR2 YFSETQ come from the germline V gene. The CDR3 region has the DNA TGCGCCAGCAGCTTGGCGGGGGGCGTGAATGAGCAGTTCTTC. It codes for CASSLAGGVNEQFF.

The genes are TRBV28 and TRBJ1-5; 7 bases match TRBD1. CDR1 and CDR2 from the germline V gene are MDHEN and SYDVKM. CDR3 size: 14 residues. V lost 6 bases, J lost 7 bases, and 9 bases stayed unmatched. The CDR3 DNA follows: TGTGCCAGCAGCAGGGACAGCCGACTACAGCCCCAGCATTTT. This encodes CASSRDSRLQPQHF.

V and J are TRBV18 and TRBJ2-3, with 8 bases fitting TRBD2. V trimming: 3 bases; J trimming: 1 base; junction bases outside the gene matches: 3. This CDR3 is 15 amino acids long. Looked up from germline, CDR1 is KGHSH and CDR2 is LQKENI. CDR3 in DNA: TGTGCCAGCTCACCCCTTAGCGGGGGCACAGATACGCAGTATTTT. Protein product: CASSPLSGGTDTQYF.

This clone was counted between two and nine times. V usage is TRBV4-2 and J usage is TRBJ1-1; D call uncertain. This CDR3 region has 17 residues. Germline lookup yields CDR1 LGHNA and CDR2 YNFKEQ. The germline V and J ends were trimmed by 0 bases and 0 bases, with 14 bases remaining between them. This CDR3 is CASSQDNGSGMNTEAFF. CDR3 DNA sequence: TGTGCCAGCAGCCAAGATAATGGATCGGGGATGAACACTGAAGCTTTCTTT.

V is TRBV5-1 and J is TRBJ1-4; D unclear. Germline CDR1 is SGHRS and CDR2 is YFSETQ. The germline V and J ends were trimmed by 0 bases and 8 bases, with 14 bases remaining between them. The CDR3 is 15 amino acids. The CDR3 DNA follows: TGCGCCAGCAGCTTGGGGTTAGGCGGTGGGGAAAAACTGTTTTTT. Translation: CASSLGLGGGEKLFF.

The chain is built from TRBV28 and TRBJ2-5; 11 bases match TRBD2. The CDR3 totals 13 residues. CDR1 is MDHEN, CDR2 SYDVKM, per germline. V was pared by 6 bases and J by 3 bases, with 0 bases of the junction left unmatched. The CDR3 DNA sequence: TGTGCCAGCAGACTAGCGGGGGAAGAGACCCAGTACTTC. This gives the protein CASRLAGEETQYF.

The J gene is TRBJ2-7, the V gene TRBV5-1, with 7 bases that match TRBD1. Germline V gene sequence: CDR1 SGHRS, CDR2 YFSETQ. V was pared by 3 bases and J by 2 bases, with 5 bases of the junction left unmatched. The CDR3 loop spans 14 amino acids. DNA of the CDR3: TGCGCCAGCAGCTCAAGACAGGGAACCTACGAGCAGTACTTC. It codes for CASSSRQGTYEQYF.